A single T cell receptor (beta chain) is shown here with its context. Its antigen remains unidentified. The data derive from a study of cytomegalovirus exposure and HLA in healthy donors. Generated by immunoSEQ multiplex PCR, the TCRdb table keeps only in-frame clones and is missing some. The sample lists around 240,000 clones; around 90% were seen once. Study findings and constraints: CMV antigen specificity of a few CMV-associated chains was confirmed in vitro.

There are 10 residues in the CDR3. The V end lost 7 bases, the J end lost 6 bases, and 6 bases lay between the germline ends. Per the germline V gene, CDR1 is SQVTM and CDR2 is ANQGSEA. The gene calls are TRBV29-1 and TRBJ1-4; D not certain. The sequenced sample consisted of PBMCs. The receptor comes from a young woman in good health and CMV-seronegative. The DNA of the CDR3 is TGCAGCGCCCTGTATGAAAAACTGTTTTTT. Its translation is CSALYEKLFF.